These 4 T cell receptor beta chains share one sample of origin, sequenced in a study of shared clonotypes between healthy human individuals. Measured with immunoSEQ multiplex PCR; TCRdb has only the in-frame clones, and not every one. The profile shows roughly 2.6 million clones, around 90% of them singletons. The sample taken for sequencing was naive CD4+ T cells sorted from blood. The subset: CD45RA+ positively selected. These receptors all stem from a man between 18 and 35 years old in good health.

This clone was recorded once. This chain links TRBV10-3 with TRBJ1-1, with TRBD1 identical over 7 bases. From germline, CDR1 is ENHRY and CDR2 SYGVKD. J lost 5 bases, V lost 2 bases, and 11 bases had no gene match. This CDR3 is 16 amino acids long. The chain's CDR3 is CAISEAAQGDGTEAFF. The CDR3 DNA follows: TGTGCCATCAGTGAGGCGGCCCAGGGGGACGGTACTGAAGCTTTCTTT.

About this clone itself: Mismatch with germline at one junction end may stem from a read error. The chain couples TRBV6-1 to TRBJ1-2, with 9 nucleotides matching TRBD1. CDR1 and CDR2 (germline): MNHNS, SASEGT. The CDR3 length is 14 residues. The CDR3 sequence: CASSESVTGGEKIF. DNA for the CDR3: TGTGCCAGCAGTGAATCCGTAACAGGGGGCGAGAAAATCTTC.

The CDR3, as DNA: TGTGCCAGCAGCGGGGGTAGCAACCCCGCCTACAATGAGCAGTTCTTC. Translation: CASSGGSNPAYNEQFF. The rearrangement links TRBV5-4 to TRBJ2-1, with D perhaps TRBD1 or TRBD2 (5 bases each). The CDR3 consists of 16 residues. Germline-derived CDR1 and CDR2 are SGHNT and YYREEE (reference sequence). Trimming removed 4 bases at V and 2 bases at J, with 16 bases between.

The J gene is TRBJ2-3, the V gene TRBV29-1; D could derive from TRBD1 or TRBD2 (5 bases each). CDR1 and CDR2 from the germline V gene are SQVTM and ANQGSEA. Trimming took 6 bases from V and 1 from J, leaving 20 bases between them. This CDR3 is built from 16 residues. The CDR3 nucleotides are TGCAGCGTGCAACCGGGACCGCTCTCGGGCACAGATACGCAGTATTTT. It encodes CSVQPGPLSGTDTQYF.